This entry concerns a single T cell receptor (beta chain). This sample was taken from a study of blood T cell repertoires in COVID-19. The method was immunoSEQ multiplex PCR; TCRdb's version includes in-frame clones alone and lacks a portion of them. The sample has approximately 150,000 clones, roughly 87% seen once. The receptor was derived from a woman between 50 and 59 years old with acute or convalescent COVID-19. Sequenced input: peripheral blood.

The CDR3 loop reads CASSHGLPSYEQYF. CDR3 nucleotides: TGTGCCAGCAGCCACGGACTACCTTCCTACGAGCAGTACTTC. This chain joins TRBV5-4 and TRBJ2-7, with D maybe TRBD2 (6 bases). The CDR3 has 14 residues. Germline CDR1 SGHNT, CDR2 YYREEE (reference sequence). V lost 4 bases and J lost 1, with 12 bases in between. Together with reference TRBV5-4 and TRBJ2-7, the CDR3 gives the full variable domain: ETGVTQSPTHLIKTRGQQVTLRCSSQSGHNTVSWYQQALGQGPQFIFQYYREEENGRGNFPPRFSGLQFPNYSSELNVNALELDDSALYLCASSHGLPSYEQYFGPGTRLTVT.